These T cell receptor beta chains were read from a single sample in a study of T-cell reconstitution after alpha-beta-depleted transplantation in children. MiXCR, run by TCRdb on the PCR reads, gives a single entry per CDR3 protein. The sample has some 200,000 distinct CDR3 sequences; roughly 9.1% are singletons. The sample in question was PBMCs, mostly from graft donor cells, obtained 360 days after TCRalphabeta/CD19-depleted stem cell transplant. The receptors shown here come from a male patient aged 2 to 10 who had a stem cell transplant for acute myeloid leukemia, so the T cells may come from the graft donor. CDR3s include the opening cysteine and the closing phenylalanine or tryptophan. A D gene is named only where the DNA matches it firmly. Not every row has a clone size; where given, it reads once, few, many or a size class.

j_gene: TRBJ2-4; d_gene: TRBD2; v_gene: TRBV5-1; abundance: few; CDR3nt: TGCGCCAGCAGCTTGATTCTGGGGGGGGACATTCAGTACTTC; CDR3aa: CASSLILGGDIQYF
j_gene: TRBJ2-1; d_gene: NA; v_gene: TRBV12-3/TRBV12-4; abundance: many; CDR3nt: TGTGCCAGCAGCCCCGGAGGTGAGCAGTTCTTC; CDR3aa: CASSPGGEQFF
j_gene: TRBJ2-2; d_gene: NA; v_gene: TRBV21-1; abundance: many; CDR3nt: TGTGCCAGCAGCAATGGGGGGGGTATTCTTTCCGGGGAGCTGTTTTTT; CDR3aa: CASSNGGGILSGELFF
j_gene: TRBJ2-2; d_gene: NA; v_gene: TRBV12-3/TRBV12-4; abundance: few; CDR3nt: TGTGCCAGCAGCATCGGGCAGAGCCCCAGTAACACCGGGGAGCTGTTTTTT; CDR3aa: CASSIGQSPSNTGELFF
j_gene: TRBJ1-2; d_gene: TRBD1; v_gene: TRBV5-1; abundance: many; CDR3nt: TGCGCCAGCAGCTTGGTTCAGGGGGGTAACTATGGCTACACCTTC; CDR3aa: CASSLVQGGNYGYTF
j_gene: TRBJ2-6; d_gene: NA; v_gene: TRBV9; abundance: few; CDR3nt: TGTGCCAGCAGCGCCGACCCAAGCTCTGGGGCCAACGTCCTGACTTTC; CDR3aa: CASSADPSSGANVLTF
j_gene: TRBJ2-5; d_gene: NA; v_gene: TRBV10-3; abundance: few; CDR3nt: TGTGCCCCCGTGGTGGAAGAGACCCAGTACTTC; CDR3aa: CAPVVEETQYF
j_gene: TRBJ1-2; d_gene: NA; v_gene: TRBV11-2; abundance: many; CDR3nt: TGTGCCAGCAGCTTAGTGAAACGAGTTGGCTACACCTTC; CDR3aa: CASSLVKRVGYTF
j_gene: TRBJ2-3; d_gene: TRBD2; v_gene: TRBV12-3/TRBV12-4; abundance: many; CDR3nt: TGTGCCAGCAAAAGTCCTAGCGGGAGTGATACGCAGTATTTT; CDR3aa: CASKSPSGSDTQYF
j_gene: TRBJ2-1; d_gene: TRBD2; v_gene: TRBV10-3; abundance: many; CDR3nt: TGTGCCATCAGTGAAGGAATAGCGGGATCCTACAATGAGCAGTTCTTC; CDR3aa: CAISEGIAGSYNEQFF
j_gene: TRBJ2-3; d_gene: NA; v_gene: TRBV6-4; abundance: many; CDR3nt: TGTGCCAGCAGTGACTCGCTTGATTTTGGTACAGATACGCAGTATTTT; CDR3aa: CASSDSLDFGTDTQYF
j_gene: TRBJ2-3; d_gene: TRBD2; v_gene: TRBV25-1; abundance: NA; CDR3nt: TGTGCCAGCAGTGCGCCGGGACTAGCGGGGTTGTATACGCAGTATTTT; CDR3aa: CASSAPGLAGLYTQYF
j_gene: TRBJ2-7; d_gene: NA; v_gene: TRBV12-3/TRBV12-4; abundance: many; CDR3nt: TGTGCCAGCAGTAGCGGATGGGGATACGAGCAGTACTTC; CDR3aa: CASSSGWGYEQYF
j_gene: TRBJ2-1; d_gene: NA; v_gene: TRBV4-3; abundance: few; CDR3nt: TGCGCCAGCAGCCAAGATTTGACAGGCAATGAGCAGTTCTTC; CDR3aa: CASSQDLTGNEQFF
j_gene: TRBJ2-1; d_gene: TRBD2; v_gene: TRBV4-1; abundance: many; CDR3nt: TGCGCCAGCAGCCCTAGCGGGGGTGAGCAGTTCTTC; CDR3aa: CASSPSGGEQFF
j_gene: TRBJ1-5; d_gene: NA; v_gene: TRBV19; abundance: many; CDR3nt: TGTGCCAGTGCCCCAGGGGAGCTTAGCAATCAGCCCCAGCATTTT; CDR3aa: CASAPGELSNQPQHF
j_gene: TRBJ1-1; d_gene: NA; v_gene: TRBV7-9; abundance: NA; CDR3nt: TGTGCCAGCAGGCCTAGACAGTCGGGGACGGGCACTGAAGCTTTT; CDR3aa: CASRPRQSGTGTEAF
j_gene: TRBJ2-7; d_gene: TRBD2; v_gene: TRBV20-1; abundance: NA; CDR3nt: TGCAGTGCTAGAGATTCCGGGAGGGATGAATACGAGCAGTACTTC; CDR3aa: CSARDSGRDEYEQYF
j_gene: TRBJ2-1; d_gene: NA; v_gene: TRBV6-6; abundance: few; CDR3nt: TGTGCCAGCAGTGGTAGGGTCTACAATGAGCAGTTCTTC; CDR3aa: CASSGRVYNEQFF
j_gene: TRBJ2-1; d_gene: NA; v_gene: TRBV29-1; abundance: many; CDR3nt: TGCAGCGGGAGAGGCCCTGCTCAAATCGTGCAGTTCTTC; CDR3aa: CSGRGPAQIVQFF
j_gene: TRBJ2-3; d_gene: TRBD2; v_gene: TRBV9; abundance: many; CDR3nt: TGTGCCAGCAGCTACGGGGAGGGCCGGGCAGATACGCAGTATTTT; CDR3aa: CASSYGEGRADTQYF
j_gene: TRBJ2-1; d_gene: NA; v_gene: TRBV3-1; abundance: few; CDR3nt: TGTGCCAGCAGCCAAGTGAACAATGAGCAGTTCTTC; CDR3aa: CASSQVNNEQFF
j_gene: TRBJ2-3; d_gene: NA; v_gene: TRBV5-1; abundance: many; CDR3nt: TGCGCCAGCAGCGAATCGACCGATACGCAGTATTTT; CDR3aa: CASSESTDTQYF
j_gene: TRBJ2-7; d_gene: NA; v_gene: TRBV5-1; abundance: NA; CDR3nt: TGCGCCAGCAGTCCTCGTCCGGACACCGCCTACGAGCAGTACTTC; CDR3aa: CASSPRPDTAYEQYF
j_gene: TRBJ1-4; d_gene: NA; v_gene: TRBV29-1; abundance: many; CDR3nt: TGCAGCGTTCTAGGTTGGGATAATGAAAAACTGTTTTTT; CDR3aa: CSVLGWDNEKLFF
j_gene: TRBJ1-3; d_gene: NA; v_gene: TRBV5-1; abundance: NA; CDR3nt: TGCGCCAGCAGCCCTGGGAGCTCTGGAAACACCATATATTTT; CDR3aa: CASSPGSSGNTIYF
j_gene: TRBJ2-3; d_gene: TRBD2; v_gene: TRBV7-2; abundance: NA; CDR3nt: TGTGCCAGCAGCTTAGCGGTACTAGCGGGGATAGGCACAGAAACGCAGTATTTT; CDR3aa: CASSLAVLAGIGTETQYF
j_gene: TRBJ2-1; d_gene: TRBD2; v_gene: TRBV7-2; abundance: many; CDR3nt: TGTGCCAGCAGCCGAAATACTGGGGGGGGTGAGCAGTTCTTC; CDR3aa: CASSRNTGGGEQFF
j_gene: TRBJ2-5; d_gene: NA; v_gene: TRBV5-1; abundance: many; CDR3nt: TGCGCCAGCAGCTTGGTCACAGGAGCGGCAGAGACCCAGTACTTC; CDR3aa: CASSLVTGAAETQYF
j_gene: TRBJ1-5; d_gene: NA; v_gene: TRBV7-2; abundance: many; CDR3nt: TGTGCCAGCAGCTTAGATAGGGCGCCCCAGCATTTT; CDR3aa: CASSLDRAPQHF
j_gene: TRBJ2-5; d_gene: NA; v_gene: TRBV29-1; abundance: few; CDR3nt: TGCAGCGGTACCTATGGCCAAGAGACCCAGTACTTC; CDR3aa: CSGTYGQETQYF
j_gene: TRBJ2-1; d_gene: TRBD2; v_gene: TRBV12-3/TRBV12-4; abundance: many; CDR3nt: TGTGCCAGCAGTGTTAGAACTAGCGAGTACAATGAGCAGTTCTTC; CDR3aa: CASSVRTSEYNEQFF
j_gene: TRBJ2-7; d_gene: NA; v_gene: TRBV19; abundance: NA; CDR3nt: TGTGCCAGTAGTAAAACAGGTATCGGGTACGAGCAGTACTTC; CDR3aa: CASSKTGIGYEQYF
j_gene: TRBJ2-1; d_gene: TRBD1; v_gene: TRBV14; abundance: few; CDR3nt: TGTGCCAGCAGCCCTCAGGCCGGGACAGGGAGCCACAATGAGCAGTTCTTC; CDR3aa: CASSPQAGTGSHNEQFF
j_gene: TRBJ1-1; d_gene: NA; v_gene: TRBV7-9; abundance: NA; CDR3nt: TGTGCCAGCAGCCCTACCGGGGGGCGCACTGAAGCTTTCTTT; CDR3aa: CASSPTGGRTEAFF
j_gene: TRBJ2-5; d_gene: NA; v_gene: TRBV5-1; abundance: few; CDR3nt: TGCGCCAGCAGCTTGGTGCGGAACCAAGAGACCCAGTACTTC; CDR3aa: CASSLVRNQETQYF
j_gene: TRBJ1-2; d_gene: NA; v_gene: TRBV7-2; abundance: many; CDR3nt: TGTGCCAGCAGCTGGCAGCTCGACAAGCGCTACACCTTC; CDR3aa: CASSWQLDKRYTF
j_gene: TRBJ2-3; d_gene: TRBD1; v_gene: TRBV6-1; abundance: NA; CDR3nt: TGTGCCAGCATAAGGGACAGACACACAGATACGCAGTATTTT; CDR3aa: CASIRDRHTDTQYF
j_gene: TRBJ2-5; d_gene: NA; v_gene: TRBV5-1; abundance: many; CDR3nt: TGCGCCAGCAGCTCCGGTCCTACGGAGACCCAGTACTTC; CDR3aa: CASSSGPTETQYF
j_gene: TRBJ2-2; d_gene: NA; v_gene: TRBV5-1; abundance: NA; CDR3nt: TGCGCCAGCAGCTCCCTCCGGCCGGCGAGGGTGTCTTACACCGGGGAGCTGTTTTTT; CDR3aa: CASSSLRPARVSYTGELFF
j_gene: TRBJ2-7; d_gene: TRBD1; v_gene: TRBV5-1; abundance: few; CDR3nt: TGCGCCAGCAGCTTGGCCGGGACAGGGTACTACGAGCAGTACTTC; CDR3aa: CASSLAGTGYYEQYF
j_gene: TRBJ2-5; d_gene: TRBD2; v_gene: TRBV11-1; abundance: NA; CDR3nt: TGTGCCAGCAGCAAGCGGGGGGATGAAGAGACCCAGTACTTC; CDR3aa: CASSKRGDEETQYF
j_gene: TRBJ2-1; d_gene: TRBD1; v_gene: TRBV12-3/TRBV12-4; abundance: many; CDR3nt: TGTGCCAGCAGTCAGGGGACAGCGGCCTACAATGAGCAGTTCTTC; CDR3aa: CASSQGTAAYNEQFF
j_gene: TRBJ1-1; d_gene: NA; v_gene: TRBV18; abundance: few; CDR3nt: TGTGCCAGCTCACCATGGGGTCGGAGTCTTGCTTTCTTT; CDR3aa: CASSPWGRSLAFF
j_gene: TRBJ2-3; d_gene: TRBD2; v_gene: TRBV12-3/TRBV12-4; abundance: few; CDR3nt: TGTGCCAGCAGTTTAGGACTAGCGGGGGCCTCGACAGATACGCAGTATTTT; CDR3aa: CASSLGLAGASTDTQYF
j_gene: TRBJ1-5; d_gene: TRBD1; v_gene: TRBV6-5; abundance: NA; CDR3nt: TGTGCCAGCAGTTACGGGACAGGGGTTGGGCAGCCCCAGCATTTT; CDR3aa: CASSYGTGVGQPQHF
j_gene: TRBJ2-3; d_gene: NA; v_gene: TRBV2; abundance: NA; CDR3nt: TGTGCCAGCAGTGGGGGGGTCGGAGATACGCAGTATTTT; CDR3aa: CASSGGVGDTQYF
j_gene: TRBJ2-7; d_gene: TRBD2; v_gene: TRBV20-1; abundance: NA; CDR3nt: TGCAGTGCCAGGACTAGCGGGAGGGCCGGGCAGTACTTC; CDR3aa: CSARTSGRAGQYF
j_gene: TRBJ2-3; d_gene: NA; v_gene: TRBV4-2; abundance: few; CDR3nt: TGTGCCAGCAGCCAAGCAGGGGCCTATACGCAGTATTTT; CDR3aa: CASSQAGAYTQYF
j_gene: TRBJ2-2; d_gene: NA; v_gene: TRBV5-6; abundance: NA; CDR3nt: TGTGCCAGCAGCTTGGTAGAGCGGCAGAACACCGGGGAGCTGTTTTTT; CDR3aa: CASSLVERQNTGELFF
j_gene: TRBJ2-2; d_gene: TRBD2; v_gene: TRBV20-1; abundance: few; CDR3nt: TGCAGTGCTAGAGCTAGCGGGAGGGCAAGTACCGGGGAGCTGTTTTTT; CDR3aa: CSARASGRASTGELFF
j_gene: TRBJ2-1; d_gene: NA; v_gene: TRBV7-2; abundance: few; CDR3nt: TGTGCCAGCAGCTTAGGCCCCGTACTAGAGCCCAATGAGCAGTTCTTC; CDR3aa: CASSLGPVLEPNEQFF
j_gene: TRBJ2-2; d_gene: TRBD1; v_gene: TRBV6-2/TRBV6-3; abundance: many; CDR3nt: TGTGCCAGCAGTCCTCCCGACAGGGGCACCGGGGAGCTGTTTTTT; CDR3aa: CASSPPDRGTGELFF
j_gene: TRBJ1-1; d_gene: NA; v_gene: TRBV12-3/TRBV12-4; abundance: few; CDR3nt: TGTGCCAGCAGCCCCCCAGGGAACACTGAAGCTTTCTTT; CDR3aa: CASSPPGNTEAFF
j_gene: TRBJ2-3; d_gene: NA; v_gene: TRBV15; abundance: NA; CDR3nt: TGTGCCACCAGCAGAGGACGTCCAGGATCCACAGATACGCAGTATTTT; CDR3aa: CATSRGRPGSTDTQYF
j_gene: TRBJ1-1; d_gene: NA; v_gene: TRBV7-9; abundance: many; CDR3nt: TGTGCCAGCAGCCAAACTTGGGACACTGAAGCTTTCTTT; CDR3aa: CASSQTWDTEAFF
j_gene: TRBJ2-1; d_gene: TRBD2; v_gene: TRBV5-1; abundance: few; CDR3nt: TGCGCCAGCAGCTCCGGACTAGCGGGAGGGCTACGCTCCTACAATGAGCAGTTCTTC; CDR3aa: CASSSGLAGGLRSYNEQFF
j_gene: TRBJ2-5; d_gene: NA; v_gene: TRBV7-3; abundance: NA; CDR3nt: TGTGCCAGCAGAGGGCCGGGCCAAGAGACCCAGTACTTC; CDR3aa: CASRGPGQETQYF